Detailed here is one T cell receptor beta chain. Assay used: immunoSEQ multiplex PCR; TCRdb lists only in-frame clones, some missing. The table has some 300,000 clones, around 84% seen once. The source of the sample is a study of blood T cell repertoires in COVID-19. The CDR3 runs 11 residues. The germline CDR1 and CDR2 sequences are SQVTM and ANQGSEA. With 7 bases removed from V and 3 bases from J, the gap between germline ends came to 9 bases. Sequencing was carried out using peripheral blood. The source of this sequence is a man aged 65 to 85 with acute or convalescent COVID-19. The J gene is TRBJ1-2, the V gene TRBV29-1, with D possibly being TRBD1 (6 bases). The CDR3 region has the DNA TGCAGCGGGGCAGGGGACTATGGCTACACCTTC. It is translated as CSGAGDYGYTF.